In its sample, the clone carrying this TCR beta chain was seen many times. The antigen is undetermined. Two oligonucleotides, mixed equimolar, formed the beta constant-region primer covering TRBC1 and TRBC2. A single record per CDR3 protein comes from TCRdb applying MiXCR to the UMI-ligation and nested PCR reads. The repertoire includes roughly 98,000 distinct CDR3 sequences, around 6.5% of them detected once, and over 1.5% sits in the top ten. This sample stems from a study of naive and memory T cell subsets. Study results and limitations: The power law exponent of TCR abundance differed between naive and memory cells.

The sequencing input was central memory CD4+ T cells from blood. The sequence was obtained from a human donor in good health.

CDR3 region: CASSSGLAYNEQFF. For the CDR3, the DNA is TGCGCCAGCAGCTCGGGACTAGCTTACAATGAGCAGTTCTTC. J is TRBJ2-1 and V is TRBV5-1, with 9 nucleotides matching TRBD2. This CDR3 is 14 amino acids long. CDR1 is SGHRS, CDR2 YFSETQ, per germline. Trimming cost V 3 bases and J 4 bases; bases outside gene matches: 2.